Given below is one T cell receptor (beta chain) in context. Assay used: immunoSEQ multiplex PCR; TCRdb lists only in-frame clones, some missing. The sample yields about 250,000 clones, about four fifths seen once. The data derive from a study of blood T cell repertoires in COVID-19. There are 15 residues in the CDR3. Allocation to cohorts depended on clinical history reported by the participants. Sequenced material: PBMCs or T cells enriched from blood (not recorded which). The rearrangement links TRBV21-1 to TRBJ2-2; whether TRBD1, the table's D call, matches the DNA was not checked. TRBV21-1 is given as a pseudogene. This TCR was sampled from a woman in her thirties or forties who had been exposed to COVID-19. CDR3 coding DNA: TGTGCCAGCAACCTAGGGACAGGGGGGACCGGGGAGCTGTTTTTT. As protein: CASNLGTGGTGELFF.